This T cell receptor beta chain was found in a study of cytomegalovirus exposure and HLA in healthy donors. On the study more broadly: It was reported in a later analysis that the same platform had been used for the roughly 130 validation repertoires as for the approximately 700 first-cohort repertoires.

A note on this clone: The antigen remains unidentified.

Libraries were prepared by immunoSEQ multiplex PCR; TCRdb keeps only in-frame clonotypes and omits some of them. This sample has fewer than 250,000 clones, with 80% to 90% found just once. Study observations and caveats: Overall, under 200 TCR beta chains were annotated as cytomegalovirus-associated. The tendency of first-cohort TCR clusters to co-occur in the 120 validation repertoires was the finding of a later analysis. Most TCRs appeared rarely, but some public TCRs recurred in many donors.

The CDR3 loop spans 14 amino acids. The germline CDR1 and CDR2 sequences are SNHLY and FYNNEI. Trimming cost V 7 bases and J 4 bases; bases outside gene matches: 7. Source material: PBMCs. V gene TRBV2 combines with J gene TRBJ2-1; TRBD1 matches 7 bases. The origin of this receptor is a man between 18 and 35 years old in good health and CMV-seronegative. The CDR3 loop is CASKLRDRYNEQFF. The CDR3 DNA is TGTGCCAGCAAACTCCGGGACAGATACAATGAGCAGTTCTTC.